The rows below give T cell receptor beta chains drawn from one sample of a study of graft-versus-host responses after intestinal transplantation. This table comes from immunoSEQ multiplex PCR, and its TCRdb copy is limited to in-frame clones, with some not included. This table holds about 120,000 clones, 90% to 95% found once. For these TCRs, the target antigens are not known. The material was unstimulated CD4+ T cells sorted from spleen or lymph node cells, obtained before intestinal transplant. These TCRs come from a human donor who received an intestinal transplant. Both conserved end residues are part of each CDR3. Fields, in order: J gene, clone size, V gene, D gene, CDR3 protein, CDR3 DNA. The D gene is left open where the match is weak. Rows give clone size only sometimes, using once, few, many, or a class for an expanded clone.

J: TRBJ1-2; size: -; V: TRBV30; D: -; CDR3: CAWSVPPGTYGYTF; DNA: TGTGCCTGGAGTGTACCCCCGGGAACCTATGGCTACACCTTC
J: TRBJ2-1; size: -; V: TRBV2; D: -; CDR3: CASSRDLWGNEQFF; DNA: TGTGCCAGCAGCCGAGACCTCTGGGGTAATGAGCAGTTCTTC
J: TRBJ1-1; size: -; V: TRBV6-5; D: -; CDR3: CASSVTRVTEAFF; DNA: TGTGCCAGCAGCGTGACCCGGGTCACTGAAGCTTTCTTT
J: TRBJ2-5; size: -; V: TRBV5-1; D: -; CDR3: CASSLVPGQETQYF; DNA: TGCGCCAGCAGCTTGGTCCCAGGACAAGAGACCCAGTACTTC
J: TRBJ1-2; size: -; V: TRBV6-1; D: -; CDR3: CASSKEGRYGYTF; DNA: TGTGCCAGCTCTAAGGAGGGAAGGTATGGCTACACCTTC
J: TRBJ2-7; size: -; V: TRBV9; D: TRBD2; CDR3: CASSVTSGNSYEQYF; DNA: TGTGCCAGCAGCGTTACTAGCGGGAACTCCTACGAGCAGTACTTC
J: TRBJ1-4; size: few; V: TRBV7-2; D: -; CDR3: CASSLDMTVEKLFF; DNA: TGTGCCAGCAGCTTAGACATGACAGTAGAAAAACTGTTTTTT
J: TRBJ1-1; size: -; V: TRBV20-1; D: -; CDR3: CSASPGLAFF; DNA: TGCAGTGCTAGTCCGGGGCTGGCTTTCTTT
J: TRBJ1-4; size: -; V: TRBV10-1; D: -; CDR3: CASSDRPTNEKLFF; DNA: TGCGCCAGCAGTGACAGGCCAACTAATGAAAAACTGTTTTTT
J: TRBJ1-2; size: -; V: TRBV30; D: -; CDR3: CAWSVGDGYTF; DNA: TGTGCCTGGAGTGTAGGGGATGGCTACACCTTC